This T cell receptor (beta chain) was documented in a study of regulatory T cells in long-lasting Graves disease. Time point indicated: persistent/refractory GD, antithyroid drugs over 5 years with positive TRAb. The TCR library used RNA extracted from PBMCs. Graves' disease diagnosis was established per American Thyroid Association guidelines. Remarks on this clonotype: A much larger clone differs from this one at a single base, so this may be a read error.

Germline assignment: CDR1 MDHEN and CDR2 SYDVKM. CDR3 size: 15 residues. CDR3-region Arm-PCR and iRepertoire HTBI primers produced the TCR beta libraries. TCRdb re-called the multiplex PCR reads through MiXCR, storing one row per CDR3 protein. Of approximately 400,000 distinct CDR3 sequences in the sample, about a quarter are singletons; the top ten hold approximately 26%. The sequence derives from a female donor with Graves disease. The source was peripheral blood mononuclear cells (PBMCs), collected when the disease was refractory, from a patient treated with antithyroid drugs. This rearrangement joins TRBV28 to TRBJ1-1; D perhaps matches TRBD1 (6 bases). The DNA of the CDR3 is TGTGCCAGCAGCCTAGGGGGGCCTTTGAACACTGAAGCTCTCTTT. This sequence encodes CASSLGGPLNTEALF.